Included here is one TCR beta chain sequence, with context. What it binds is unknown. This sample was taken from a study of T cells expressing NK-cell markers. Turning to the study itself: Obtained from sorted CD3+CD56+NKG2C+, CD3+CD56+NKG2C- and CD3+CD56-NKG2C+ T cells were the TCR beta repertoires. Eight donors were sequenced, of whom seven were HCMV-seropositive, while the remaining one was HCMV-seronegative.

General observations from the study: CD8+ T cells in over 5 donors included dominant NKG2C+ clonotypes at about 1.0-7.5%.

TCRdb derives one entry per CDR3 protein from the 5' RACE reads, leaving out DNA. The sample has around 380,000 distinct CDR3 sequences. Specimen: blood T cells: a sorted CD56 or NKG2C T cell subset, CD4+ or CD8+ T cells, or bulk PBMC T cells (not recorded which). The sequence derives from a woman aged 50 to 65 in good health.

The CDR3 sequence is CASSQEGLGNTDTQYF. The chain links TRBV4-2 to TRBJ2-3; as DNA is missing, the TRBD2 call by TCRdb cannot be tested. The CDR3 has 16 amino acids. CDR1 and CDR2 (germline): LGHNA, YNFKEQ.